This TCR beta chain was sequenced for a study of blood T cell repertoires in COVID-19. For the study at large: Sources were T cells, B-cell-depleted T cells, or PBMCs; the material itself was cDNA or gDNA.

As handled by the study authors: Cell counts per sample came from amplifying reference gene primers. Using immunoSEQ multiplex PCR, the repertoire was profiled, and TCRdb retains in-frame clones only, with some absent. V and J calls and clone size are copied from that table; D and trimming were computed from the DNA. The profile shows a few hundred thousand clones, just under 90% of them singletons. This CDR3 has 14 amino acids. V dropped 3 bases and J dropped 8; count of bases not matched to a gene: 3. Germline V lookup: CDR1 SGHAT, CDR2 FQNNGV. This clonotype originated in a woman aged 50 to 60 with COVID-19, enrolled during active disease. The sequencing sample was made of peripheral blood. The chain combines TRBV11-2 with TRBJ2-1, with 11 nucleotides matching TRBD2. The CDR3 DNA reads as TGTGCCAGCAGCTTCACTAGCGGGAGCCATGAGCAGTTCTTC. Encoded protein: CASSFTSGSHEQFF. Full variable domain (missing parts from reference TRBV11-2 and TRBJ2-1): EAGVAQSPRYKIIEKRQSVAFWCNPISGHATLYWYQQILGQGPKLLIQFQNNGVVDDSQLPKDRFSAERLKGVDSTLKIQPAKLEDSAVYLCASSFTSGSHEQFFGPGTRLTVL.